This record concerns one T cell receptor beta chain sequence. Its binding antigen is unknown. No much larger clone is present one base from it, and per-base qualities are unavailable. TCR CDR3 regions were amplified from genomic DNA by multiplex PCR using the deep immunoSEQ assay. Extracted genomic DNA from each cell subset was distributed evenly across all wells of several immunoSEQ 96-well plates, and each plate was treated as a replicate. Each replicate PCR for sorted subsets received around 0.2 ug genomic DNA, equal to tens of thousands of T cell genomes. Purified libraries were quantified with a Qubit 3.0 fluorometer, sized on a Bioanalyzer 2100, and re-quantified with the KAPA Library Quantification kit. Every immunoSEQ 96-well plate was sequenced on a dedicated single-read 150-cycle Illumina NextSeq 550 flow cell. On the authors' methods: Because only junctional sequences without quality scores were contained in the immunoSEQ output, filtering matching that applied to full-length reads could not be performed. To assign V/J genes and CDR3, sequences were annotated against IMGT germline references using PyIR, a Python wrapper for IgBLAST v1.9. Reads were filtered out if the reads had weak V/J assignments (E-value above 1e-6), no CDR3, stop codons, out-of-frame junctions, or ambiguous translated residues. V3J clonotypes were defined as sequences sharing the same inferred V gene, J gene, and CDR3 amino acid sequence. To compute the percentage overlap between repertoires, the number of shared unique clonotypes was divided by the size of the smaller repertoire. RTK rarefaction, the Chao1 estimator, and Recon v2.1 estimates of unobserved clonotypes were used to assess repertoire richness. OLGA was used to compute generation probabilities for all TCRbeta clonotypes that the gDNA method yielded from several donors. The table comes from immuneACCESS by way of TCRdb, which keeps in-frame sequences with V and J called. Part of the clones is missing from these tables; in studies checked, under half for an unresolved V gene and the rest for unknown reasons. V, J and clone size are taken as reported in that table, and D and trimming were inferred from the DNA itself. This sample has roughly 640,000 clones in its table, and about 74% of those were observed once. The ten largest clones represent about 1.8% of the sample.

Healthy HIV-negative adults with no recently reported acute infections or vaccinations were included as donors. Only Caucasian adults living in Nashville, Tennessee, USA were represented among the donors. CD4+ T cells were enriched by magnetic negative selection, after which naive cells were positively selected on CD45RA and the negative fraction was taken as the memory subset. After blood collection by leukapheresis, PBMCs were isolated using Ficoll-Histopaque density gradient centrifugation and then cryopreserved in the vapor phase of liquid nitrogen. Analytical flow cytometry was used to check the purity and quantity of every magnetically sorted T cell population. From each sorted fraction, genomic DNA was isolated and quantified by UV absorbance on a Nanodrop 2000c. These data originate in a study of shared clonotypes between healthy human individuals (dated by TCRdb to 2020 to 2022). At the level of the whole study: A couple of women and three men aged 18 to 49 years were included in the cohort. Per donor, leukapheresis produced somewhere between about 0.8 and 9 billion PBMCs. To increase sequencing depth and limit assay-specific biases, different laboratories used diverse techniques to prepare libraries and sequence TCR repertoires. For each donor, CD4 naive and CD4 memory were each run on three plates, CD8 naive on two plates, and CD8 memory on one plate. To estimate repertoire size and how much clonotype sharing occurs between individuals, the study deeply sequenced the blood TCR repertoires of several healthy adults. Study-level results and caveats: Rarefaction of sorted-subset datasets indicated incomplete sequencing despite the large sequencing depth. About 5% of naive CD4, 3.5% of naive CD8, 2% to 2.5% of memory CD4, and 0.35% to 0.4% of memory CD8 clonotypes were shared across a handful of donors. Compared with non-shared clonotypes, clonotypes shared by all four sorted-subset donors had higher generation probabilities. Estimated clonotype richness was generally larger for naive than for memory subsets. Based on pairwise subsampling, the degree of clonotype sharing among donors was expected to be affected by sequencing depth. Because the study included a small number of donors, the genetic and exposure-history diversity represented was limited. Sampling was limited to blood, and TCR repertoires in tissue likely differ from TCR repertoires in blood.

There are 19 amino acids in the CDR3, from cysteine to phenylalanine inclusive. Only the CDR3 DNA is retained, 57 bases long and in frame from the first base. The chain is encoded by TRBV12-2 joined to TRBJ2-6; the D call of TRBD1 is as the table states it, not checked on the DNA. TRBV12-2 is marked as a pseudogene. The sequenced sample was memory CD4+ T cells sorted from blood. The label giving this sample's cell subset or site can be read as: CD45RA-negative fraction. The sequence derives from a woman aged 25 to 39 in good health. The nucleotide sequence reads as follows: TGTGCAAGTCGCCTACGGGACAGGGGAAACCACTCTGGGGCCAACGTCCTGACTTTC. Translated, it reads CASRLRDRGNHSGANVLTF.